These T cell receptor beta chains were read from a single sample in a study of cytomegalovirus exposure and HLA in healthy donors. Assay: immunoSEQ multiplex PCR; the TCRdb copy retains only in-frame clones and omits some. The repertoire includes around 130,000 clones, around 80% of them detected once, and approximately 1% sits in the top ten. Sequencing was carried out using PBMCs. All receptors come from a human donor in good health. Both conserved end residues are part of each CDR3. Each record gives: V gene, J gene, D gene, clone size, CDR3 protein, CDR3 DNA. A D gene is named only where the DNA matches it firmly. Clone size, where shown, is once, few, many, or a class for clones that have expanded.

TRBV19	TRBJ2-2	NA	NA	CGAVTNTGELFF	TGTGGAGCGGTCACGAACACCGGGGAGCTGTTTTTT
TRBV4-1	TRBJ2-7	NA	NA	CASSQESHRSEQYF	TGCGCCAGCAGCCAAGAGTCCCACAGATCCGAGCAGTACTTC
TRBV14	TRBJ1-4	NA	NA	CASSQGATGGNEKLFF	TGTGCCAGCAGCCAGGGGGCAACAGGTGGTAATGAAAAACTGTTTTTT
TRBV6-6	TRBJ2-1	TRBD2	NA	CASSSGTSGGNEQFF	TGTGCCAGCAGCTCCGGGACTAGCGGGGGTAATGAGCAGTTCTTC
TRBV6-5	TRBJ1-1	TRBD1	NA	CASSTGGFGTEAFF	TGTGCCAGCAGCACAGGGGGTTTCGGGACTGAAGCTTTCTTT
TRBV19	TRBJ1-5	NA	NA	CASSIHGGNQPQHF	TGTGCCAGTAGTATCCACGGGGGCAATCAGCCCCAGCATTTT
TRBV29-1	TRBJ2-1	TRBD2	NA	CSVDTSGGAAEQFF	TGCAGCGTTGATACTAGCGGGGGGGCCGCGGAGCAGTTCTTC
TRBV6-1	TRBJ2-7	NA	few	CASSGRDISYEQYF	TGTGCCAGCAGTGGCCGGGACATCTCCTACGAGCAGTACTTC
TRBV2	TRBJ2-5	TRBD2	NA	CASSESTSGVWGTQYF	TGTGCCAGCAGTGAGAGCACTAGCGGGGTCTGGGGGACCCAGTACTTC
TRBV5-1	TRBJ2-7	TRBD1	NA	CASRVFSEAGGVSATYEQYF	TGCGCCAGCAGAGTCTTTTCTGAGGCAGGGGGCGTAAGCGCGACCTACGAGCAGTACTTC
TRBV14	TRBJ2-6	TRBD2	NA	CASRGTSGGTSGANVLTF	TGTGCCAGCAGAGGAACTAGCGGGGGTACCTCTGGGGCCAACGTCCTGACTTTC
TRBV15	TRBJ2-1	NA	NA	CATSRDPPGSSYNEQFF	TGTGCCACCAGCAGAGACCCTCCGGGTAGCTCCTACAATGAGCAGTTCTTC
TRBV27	TRBJ1-6	NA	NA	CASRLYSSYNSPLHF	TGTGCCAGCAGACTCTATAGCTCCTATAATTCACCCCTCCACTTT
TRBV5-4	TRBJ2-5	NA	once	CASSQVNRAETQYF	TGTGCCAGCAGCCAAGTCAATCGCGCGGAGACCCAGTACTTC
TRBV6-6	TRBJ2-1	NA	few	CASSPGGVNEQFF	TGTGCCAGCAGTCCCGGGGGTGTCAATGAGCAGTTCTTC
TRBV15	TRBJ2-7	TRBD2	NA	CATSRDRSSGAYEQYF	TGTGCCACCAGCAGAGATCGATCGAGCGGGGCTTACGAGCAGTACTTC
TRBV11-2	TRBJ2-7	NA	NA	CASSSTRQAYEQYF	TGTGCCAGCAGCTCGACAAGGCAGGCCTACGAGCAGTACTTC
TRBV5-1	TRBJ2-3	TRBD2	NA	CASSLSRTSGVIPDTQYF	TGCGCCAGCAGCTTGTCGCGGACTAGCGGCGTAATACCAGATACGCAGTATTTT
TRBV6-4	TRBJ2-3	TRBD2	NA	CASSDSSGGSTDTQYF	TGTGCCAGCAGTGACTCGAGCGGGGGAAGCACAGATACGCAGTATTTT
TRBV5-8	TRBJ1-2	NA	NA	CASSGPVGGSGGYTF	TGTGCCAGCAGCGGACCGGTGGGGGGAAGTGGCGGCTACACCTTC
TRBV13	TRBJ2-1	NA	NA	CASSLGDRDWQFF	TGTGCCAGCAGCTTAGGAGACAGGGACTGGCAGTTCTTC
TRBV4-1	TRBJ2-2	TRBD1	NA	CASSRDRAGTGELFF	TGCGCCAGCAGTCGGGACAGGGCGGGCACCGGGGAGCTGTTTTTT
TRBV6-5	TRBJ1-5	NA	NA	CASRGGVHQPQHF	TGTGCCAGCCGGGGGGGAGTACATCAGCCCCAGCATTTT
TRBV19	TRBJ2-7	TRBD1	NA	CASSSRGLDEQYF	TGTGCCAGTAGTTCCAGGGGGCTCGACGAGCAGTACTTC
TRBV5-1	TRBJ1-1	NA	few	CASSSVGGVSEAFF	TGCGCCAGCAGCTCGGTTGGGGGCGTGTCTGAAGCTTTCTTT
TRBV6-6	TRBJ1-2	TRBD1	few	CASRNRGASDYGYTF	TGTGCCAGCCGGAACAGGGGGGCGAGCGACTATGGCTACACCTTC
TRBV19	TRBJ1-5	NA	once	CAGGNRAQPQHF	TGTGCCGGGGGAAACAGGGCTCAGCCCCAGCATTTT
TRBV2	TRBJ2-1	NA	NA	CASSGHEQFF	TGTGCCAGCAGTGGGCATGAGCAGTTCTTC
TRBV7-9	TRBJ2-7	TRBD1	NA	CASSLAAGGVEQYF	TGTGCCAGCAGCTTAGCGGCAGGGGGCGTCGAGCAGTACTTC
TRBV7-2	TRBJ2-1	NA	few	CASSSDRRGGISYNEQFF	TGTGCCAGCAGCTCAGACCGGAGGGGGGGAATCTCCTACAATGAGCAGTTCTTC
TRBV5-1	TRBJ1-1	NA	NA	CASSSLSPQGMNTEAFF	TGCGCCAGCAGCTCTTTATCACCACAGGGCATGAACACTGAAGCTTTCTTT
TRBV7-6	TRBJ1-4	NA	NA	CASSAVRSNGATNEKLFF	TGTGCCAGCAGCGCAGTCCGTTCCAATGGAGCAACTAATGAAAAACTGTTTTTT
TRBV5-5	TRBJ2-1	TRBD1	NA	CASSPSLGVRGLNEQFF	TGTGCCAGCAGCCCCTCTTTGGGGGTCAGGGGGCTGAATGAGCAGTTCTTC
TRBV5-1	TRBJ2-5	TRBD1	few	CASSLVGTGGGETQYF	TGCGCCAGCAGCTTGGTTGGGACAGGGGGGGGAGAGACCCAGTACTTC
TRBV9	TRBJ1-3	NA	NA	CASSPSGVPGNTIYF	TGTGCCAGCAGCCCATCAGGGGTCCCTGGAAACACCATATATTTT
TRBV6-5	TRBJ1-2	NA	NA	CASRSLPYGYTF	TGTGCCAGCAGGAGCCTACCCTATGGCTACACCTTC
TRBV28	TRBJ2-3	NA	NA	CASSLRGVRGLPDTQYF	TGTGCCAGCAGTTTACGTGGCGTTCGGGGTCTCCCGGATACGCAGTATTTT
TRBV7-9	TRBJ1-1	TRBD1	NA	CASSSRQGFTLNTEAFF	TGTGCCAGCAGCAGTAGACAGGGCTTTACTCTGAACACTGAAGCTTTCTTT
TRBV27	TRBJ1-6	TRBD1	NA	CASSDRDRHNSPLHF	TGTGCCAGCAGTGACCGGGACAGGCATAATTCACCCCTCCACTTT
TRBV27	TRBJ2-7	TRBD1	NA	CASSLGDRVLKQYF	TGTGCCAGCAGTTTAGGGGACAGGGTGCTCAAGCAGTACTTC
TRBV4-2	TRBJ2-3	NA	NA	CASSQDFSSEFTDTQYF	TGTGCCAGCAGCCAAGATTTTTCTAGCGAGTTCACAGATACGCAGTATTTT
TRBV11-2	TRBJ2-7	NA	NA	CASSLVPLPNEQYF	TGTGCCAGCAGCTTAGTTCCGCTACCCAACGAGCAGTACTTC
TRBV7-9	TRBJ1-2	NA	once	CASSSGDGANYGYTF	TGTGCCAGCAGCTCGGGGGACGGAGCTAACTATGGCTACACCTTC
TRBV6-1	TRBJ1-5	NA	few	CASSELGGGGVLQPQHF	TGTGCCAGCAGTGAACTGGGTGGGGGAGGTGTCTTACAGCCCCAGCATTTT
TRBV9	TRBJ1-1	NA	NA	CASSGVADTEAFF	TGTGCCAGCAGCGGGGTAGCGGACACTGAAGCTTTCTTT
TRBV6-5	TRBJ1-1	TRBD1	NA	CASSRNRGRPGEAFF	TGTGCCAGCAGCCGTAACAGGGGGCGCCCGGGTGAAGCTTTCTTT
TRBV11-2	TRBJ2-5	NA	NA	CASSLGVGVVGETQYF	TGTGCCAGCAGCCTAGGGGTAGGGGTTGTGGGAGAGACCCAGTACTTC
TRBV2	TRBJ1-4	NA	NA	CASSVNRQGFGEKLFF	TGTGCCAGCAGTGTCAATCGGCAGGGGTTCGGGGAAAAACTGTTTTTT
TRBV29-1	TRBJ1-5	TRBD1	many	CSVETGDSVPQHF	TGCAGCGTTGAGACAGGGGATTCGGTGCCCCAGCATTTT
TRBV7-9	TRBJ1-2	TRBD1	NA	CASSSPGQGIFNYGYTF	TGTGCCAGCAGCTCCCCGGGACAGGGGATCTTTAACTATGGCTACACCTTC
TRBV7-6	TRBJ2-5	NA	NA	CASSLVANQETQYF	TGTGCCAGCAGCTTAGTAGCCAATCAAGAGACCCAGTACTTC
TRBV7-2	TRBJ1-5	NA	once	CASSLQGQPQHF	TGTGCCAGCAGCTTACAGGGACAGCCCCAGCATTTT
TRBV6-1	TRBJ1-3	NA	NA	CASSEGRAVGNTIYF	TGTGCCAGCAGTGAGGGGAGGGCGGTCGGAAACACCATATATTTT
TRBV5-1	TRBJ2-7	NA	once	CASSLAAGDRSYEQYF	TGCGCCAGCAGCTTGGCGGCAGGGGATCGCTCCTACGAGCAGTACTTC
TRBV7-9	TRBJ2-3	NA	NA	CASSFGPSDTQYF	TGTGCCAGCAGCTTCGGTCCTTCAGATACGCAGTATTTT
TRBV5-6	TRBJ2-2	TRBD1	NA	CASSLGSDRGLNTGELFF	TGTGCCAGCAGCTTAGGATCCGACAGGGGACTGAACACCGGGGAGCTGTTTTTT
TRBV19	TRBJ1-1	NA	NA	CASISGNTEAFF	TGTGCCAGTATCAGCGGGAACACTGAAGCTTTCTTT